This T cell receptor (beta chain) was sequenced during a study of blood T cell repertoires in COVID-19. Data came from immunoSEQ multiplex PCR; TCRdb stores just in-frame clones and leaves some out. The sample lists roughly 98,000 clones, approximately 82% seen once, with about a tenth in the top ten. V was shortened by 0 bases and J by 1 base, with 8 bases between the two germline ends. This CDR3 contains 15 residues. Germline V gene sequence: CDR1 SGHKS, CDR2 YYEKEE (reference sequence). Sequencing was done on a sample of peripheral blood. The gene calls are TRBV5-5 and TRBJ1-5; D is possibly TRBD1 (5 bases). The receptor was isolated from a man in his sixties or seventies with active or convalescent COVID-19. The CDR3, as DNA: TGTGCCAGCAGCTTGGAGGGGTACAGCAATCAGCCCCAGCATTTT. This codes for CASSLEGYSNQPQHF.